This T cell receptor beta chain was captured by sequencing in a study of response to subunit inactivated influenza vaccine. TCRdb processed the RT-PCR reads anew with MiXCR; each CDR3 protein has one entry. The table has hundreds of thousands of distinct CDR3 sequences, 12% to 15% seen once. Study findings and constraints: Researchers suggested that each seasonal influenza vaccination recruits few new T cells.

The CDR3 runs 16 residues. The V segment lost 5 bases and the J segment 7 bases; nucleotides outside the gene matches: 10. Germline V gene lookup returns CDR1 SGHAT and CDR2 FQNNGV. On this clonotype itself: What it binds is unknown.

The rearrangement uses TRBV11-2 and TRBJ2-2; 10 nucleotides align to TRBD1. The sample was PBMCs from blood, taken 14 to 15 days before vaccination. The TCR was taken from a man aged 50 to 60 who received an inactivated influenza vaccine. The CDR3 nucleotides read TGTGCCAGCAGCGCTGTTGGGACAGGGGTAGTCGGGGAGCTGTTTTTT. Its translation: CASSAVGTGVVGELFF.